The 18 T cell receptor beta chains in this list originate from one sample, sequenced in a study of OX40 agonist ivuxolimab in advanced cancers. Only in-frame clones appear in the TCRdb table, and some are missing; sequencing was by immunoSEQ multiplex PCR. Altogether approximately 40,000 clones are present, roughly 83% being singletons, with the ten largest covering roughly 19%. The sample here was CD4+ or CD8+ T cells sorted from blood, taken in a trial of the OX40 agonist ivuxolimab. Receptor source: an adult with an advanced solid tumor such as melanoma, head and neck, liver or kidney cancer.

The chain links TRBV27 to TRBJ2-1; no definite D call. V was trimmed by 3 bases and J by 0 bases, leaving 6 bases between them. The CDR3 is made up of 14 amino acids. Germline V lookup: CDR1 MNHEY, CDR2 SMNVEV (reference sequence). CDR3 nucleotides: TGTGCCAGCAGTTTGGGCAGCTCCTACAATGAGCAGTTCTTC. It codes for CASSLGSSYNEQFF.

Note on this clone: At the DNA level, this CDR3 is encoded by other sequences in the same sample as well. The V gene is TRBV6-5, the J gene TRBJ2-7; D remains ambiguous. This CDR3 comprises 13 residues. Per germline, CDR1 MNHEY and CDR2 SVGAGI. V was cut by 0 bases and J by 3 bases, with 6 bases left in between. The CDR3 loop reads CASSYSPLYEQYF. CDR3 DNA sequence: TGTGCCAGCAGTTACTCCCCTCTCTACGAGCAGTACTTC.

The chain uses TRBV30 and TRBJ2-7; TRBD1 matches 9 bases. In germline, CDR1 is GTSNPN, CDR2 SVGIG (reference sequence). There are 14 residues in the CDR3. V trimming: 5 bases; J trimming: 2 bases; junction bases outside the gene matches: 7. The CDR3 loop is CAWEVGQGAYEQYF. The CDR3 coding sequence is TGTGCCTGGGAGGTGGGACAGGGAGCCTACGAGCAGTACTTC.

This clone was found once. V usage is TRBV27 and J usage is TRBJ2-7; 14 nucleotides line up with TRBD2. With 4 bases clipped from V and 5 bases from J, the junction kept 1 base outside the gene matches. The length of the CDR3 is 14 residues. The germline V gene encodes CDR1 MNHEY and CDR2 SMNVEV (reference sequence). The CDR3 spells CASSSTSGGDEQYF. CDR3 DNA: TGTGCCAGCAGTTCGACTAGCGGGGGGGACGAGCAGTACTTC.

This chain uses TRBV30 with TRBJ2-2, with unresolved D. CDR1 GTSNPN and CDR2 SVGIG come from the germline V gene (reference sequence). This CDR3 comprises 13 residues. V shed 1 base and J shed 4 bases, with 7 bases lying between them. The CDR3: CAWSGATTGELFF. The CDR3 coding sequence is TGTGCCTGGAGTGGGGCCACCACCGGGGAGCTGTTTTTT.

The DNA for the CDR3 is TGTGCCAGTAGGGATAAGGGGACAGGGGGCGCCACTGAAGCTTTCTTT. Translated, it gives CASRDKGTGGATEAFF. The rearrangement uses TRBV19 and TRBJ1-1; TRBD1 aligns across 12 bases. The CDR3 is 16 residues long. Trimming at V came to 6 bases and at J to 4 bases, leaving 9 bases not matched to a gene. Per germline, CDR1 LNHDA and CDR2 SQIVND (reference sequence).

CDR3 bases: TGTGCCAGCAGTTTACTAGCGGGGCCTGTTCAAGAGACCCAGTACTTC. It yields the protein CASSLLAGPVQETQYF. The V call is TRBV27, the J call TRBJ2-5, with 9 bases aligning to TRBD2. This CDR3 comprises 16 residues. The V gene's germline CDR1 is MNHEY and CDR2 SMNVEV (reference sequence). V lost 2 bases to trimming and J lost 2 bases; unmatched junction nucleotides: 6.

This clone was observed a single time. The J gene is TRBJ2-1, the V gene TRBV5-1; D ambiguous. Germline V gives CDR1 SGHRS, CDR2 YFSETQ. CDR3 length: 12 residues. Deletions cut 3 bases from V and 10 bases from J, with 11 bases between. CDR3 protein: CASSYLPREQFF. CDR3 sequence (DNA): TGCGCCAGCAGCTACCTCCCGAGAGAGCAGTTCTTC.

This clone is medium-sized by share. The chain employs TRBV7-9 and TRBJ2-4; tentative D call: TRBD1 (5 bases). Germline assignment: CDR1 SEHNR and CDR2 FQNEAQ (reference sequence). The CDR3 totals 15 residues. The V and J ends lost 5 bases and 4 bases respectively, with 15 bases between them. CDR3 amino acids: CASSKTTVGKNIQYF. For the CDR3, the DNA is TGTGCCAGCAGCAAGACGACAGTCGGGAAAAACATTCAGTACTTC.

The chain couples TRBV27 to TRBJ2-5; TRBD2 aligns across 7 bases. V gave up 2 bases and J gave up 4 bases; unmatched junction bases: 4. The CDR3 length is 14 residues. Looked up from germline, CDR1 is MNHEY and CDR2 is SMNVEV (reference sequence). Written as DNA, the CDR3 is TGTGCCAGCAGTTTACGCGGGGGAGGAGAGACCCAGTACTTC. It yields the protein CASSLRGGGETQYF.

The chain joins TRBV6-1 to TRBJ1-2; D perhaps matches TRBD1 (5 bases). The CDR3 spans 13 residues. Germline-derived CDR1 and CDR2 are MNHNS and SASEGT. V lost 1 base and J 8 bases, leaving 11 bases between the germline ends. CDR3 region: CASSEGEGHGYTF. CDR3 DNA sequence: TGTGCCAGCAGTGAAGGGGAGGGGCACGGCTACACCTTC.

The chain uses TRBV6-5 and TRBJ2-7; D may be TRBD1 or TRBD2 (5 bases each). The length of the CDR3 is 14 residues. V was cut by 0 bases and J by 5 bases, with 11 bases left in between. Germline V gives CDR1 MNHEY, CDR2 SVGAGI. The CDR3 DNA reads TGTGCCAGCAGTTACTCAGGGACGGTCCACGAGCAGTACTTC. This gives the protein CASSYSGTVHEQYF.

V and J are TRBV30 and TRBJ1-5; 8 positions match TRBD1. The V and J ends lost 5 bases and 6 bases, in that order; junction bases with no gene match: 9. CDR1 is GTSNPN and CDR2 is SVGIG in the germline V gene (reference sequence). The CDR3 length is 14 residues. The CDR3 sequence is CAWGTGGAGQPQHF. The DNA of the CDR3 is TGTGCCTGGGGAACAGGGGGGGCCGGTCAGCCCCAGCATTTT.

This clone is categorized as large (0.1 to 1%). The CDR3: CASSHSEAGVSGANVLTF. DNA of the CDR3: TGTGCCAGCAGCCACTCGGAAGCGGGGGTGTCTGGGGCCAACGTCCTGACTTTC. This chain uses TRBV28 with TRBJ2-6; 8 bases map to TRBD2. This CDR3 has 18 residues. With 6 bases clipped from V and 1 base from J, the junction kept 11 bases outside the gene matches. Germline CDR1 and CDR2: MDHEN and SYDVKM.

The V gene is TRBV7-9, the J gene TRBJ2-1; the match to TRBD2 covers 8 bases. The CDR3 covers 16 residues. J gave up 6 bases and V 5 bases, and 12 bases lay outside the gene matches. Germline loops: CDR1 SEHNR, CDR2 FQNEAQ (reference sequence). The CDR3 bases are TGTGCCAGCAGCCCCCCTGTTTCGGGGGGGCTCAATGAGCAGTTCTTC. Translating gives CASSPPVSGGLNEQFF.

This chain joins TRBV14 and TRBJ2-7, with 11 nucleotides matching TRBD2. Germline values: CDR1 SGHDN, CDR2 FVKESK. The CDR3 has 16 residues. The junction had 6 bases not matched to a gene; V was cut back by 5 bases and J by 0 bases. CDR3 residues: CASSFMTSGVSYEQYF. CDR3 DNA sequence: TGTGCCAGCAGCTTCATGACTAGCGGGGTCTCCTACGAGCAGTACTTC.

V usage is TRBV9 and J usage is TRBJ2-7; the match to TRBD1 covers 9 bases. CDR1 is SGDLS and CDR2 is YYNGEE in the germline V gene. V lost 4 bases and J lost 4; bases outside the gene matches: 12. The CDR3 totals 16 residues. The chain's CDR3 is CASSPPSTGGVYEQYF. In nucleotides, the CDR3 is TGTGCCAGCAGCCCCCCCTCGACAGGGGGGGTTTACGAGCAGTACTTC. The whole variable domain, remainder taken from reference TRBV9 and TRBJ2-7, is DSGVTQTPKHLITATGQRVTLRCSPRSGDLSVYWYQQSLDQGLQFLIQYYNGEERAKGNILERFSAQQFPDLHSELNLSSLELGDSALYFCASSPPSTGGVYEQYFGPGTRLTVT.

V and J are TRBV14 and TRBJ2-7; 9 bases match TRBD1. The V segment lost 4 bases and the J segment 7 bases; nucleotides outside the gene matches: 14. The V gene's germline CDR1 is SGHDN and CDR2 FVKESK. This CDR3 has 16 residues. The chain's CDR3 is CASSLTPGQGIGEQYF. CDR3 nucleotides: TGTGCCAGCAGCCTCACTCCGGGACAGGGCATAGGAGAGCAGTACTTC.